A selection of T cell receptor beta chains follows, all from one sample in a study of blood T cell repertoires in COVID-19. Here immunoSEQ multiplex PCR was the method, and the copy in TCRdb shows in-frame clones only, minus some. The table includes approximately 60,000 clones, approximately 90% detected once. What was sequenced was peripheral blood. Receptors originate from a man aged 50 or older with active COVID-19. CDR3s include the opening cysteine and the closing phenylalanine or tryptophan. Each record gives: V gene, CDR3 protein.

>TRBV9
CASSVDGPNGEAFF
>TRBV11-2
CASSLLWGSGSETQYF
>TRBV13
CASSLGHPNTIYF
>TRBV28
CASSLLSWRISGNTIYF
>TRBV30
CAWSEFRQGSDTGELFF
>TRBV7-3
CASSPAADSTNYGYTF
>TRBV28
CASSLGRGRKNIQYF
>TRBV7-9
CASIPLRGPRRDTQYF
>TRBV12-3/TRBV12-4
CASRDQPGEKLFF
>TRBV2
CASGLAGPTDTQYF
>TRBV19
CASAMITGELFF
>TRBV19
CASSIAGLAGFSSSYNEQFF
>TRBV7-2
CASSGGQGYNEQFF
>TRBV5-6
CASSTGQGPALRTQYF
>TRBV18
CASSPQKTGTETQYF
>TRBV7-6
CASSWGSGGSEWSTDTQYF
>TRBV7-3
CASSPASGQGSDEQYF
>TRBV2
CASRQEGNQPQHF
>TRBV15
CATSKLKGTYEQYF
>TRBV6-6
CASSSPTGTGYTF
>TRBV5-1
CASSLVGNEKLFF
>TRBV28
CASRRSGGGNSPLHF
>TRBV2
CASSGAFYEQYF
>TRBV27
CASRIPGTGANVLTF
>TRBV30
CVSARGGNYEQYF
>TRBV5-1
CASSADTSTNEKLFF
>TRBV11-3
CASSSPGLAGGREFF
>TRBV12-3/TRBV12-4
CASKRDFSYEQYF
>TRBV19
CASSPGSYEQYF
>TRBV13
CASSLGGQGVLEKLFF
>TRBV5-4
CASSPGGLNYGYTF
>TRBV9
CASSTGGFSYNEQFF
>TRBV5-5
CASSEGTVSDSPLHF
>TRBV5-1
CASSLEAQGYTEAFF
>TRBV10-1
CASSDGLRTDTQYF
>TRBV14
CASSAPGTDTQYF
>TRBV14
CASSRRDWGAQYF
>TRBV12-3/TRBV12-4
CASSLGRQETQYF
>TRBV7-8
CASSLARAGGLNTEAFF
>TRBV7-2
CASSARVLSTDTQYF
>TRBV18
CASSPILQGATTEAFF
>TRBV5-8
CASRSGSGARTDTQYF
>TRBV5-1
CASSLGGRRGGLDEQFF
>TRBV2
CASSTDSLNTEAFF
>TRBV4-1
CASSRGTRSYEQYF
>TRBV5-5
CASSLVSEQFF
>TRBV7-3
CASSFVGTGTAQYF
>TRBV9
CASSVDLGASGQDTGELFF
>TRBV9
CARRAGGGRGQPQHF
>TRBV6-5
CASRLTSGGPQYF
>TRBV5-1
CASSLGRGSYGYTF
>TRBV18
CASSPGIAGGSTDTQYF
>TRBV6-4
CASSDSGLDTQYF